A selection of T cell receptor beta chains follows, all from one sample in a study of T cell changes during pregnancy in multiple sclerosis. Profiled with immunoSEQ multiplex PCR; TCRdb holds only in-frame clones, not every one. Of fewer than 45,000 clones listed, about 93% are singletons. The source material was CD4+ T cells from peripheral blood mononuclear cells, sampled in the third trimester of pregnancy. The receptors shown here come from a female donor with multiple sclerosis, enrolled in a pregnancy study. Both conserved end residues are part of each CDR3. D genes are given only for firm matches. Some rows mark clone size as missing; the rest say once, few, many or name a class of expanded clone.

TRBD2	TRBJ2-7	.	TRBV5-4	CASSPSAGVWAGGGPYEQYF	TGTGCCAGCAGCCCGTCCGCCGGGGTTTGGGCGGGAGGGGGACCGTACGAGCAGTACTTC
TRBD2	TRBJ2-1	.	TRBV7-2	CASSLAGGNNEQFF	TGTGCCAGCAGCTTAGCGGGGGGGAACAATGAGCAGTTCTTC
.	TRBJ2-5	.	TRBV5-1	CASSLYVRETQYF	TGCGCCAGCAGCTTGTACGTCAGAGAGACCCAGTACTTC
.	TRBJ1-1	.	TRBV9	CASSPIGGQGRSNTEAFF	TGTGCCAGCAGCCCAATAGGAGGGCAGGGTAGGAGCAACACTGAAGCTTTCTTT
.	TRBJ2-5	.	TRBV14	CASSQSGSRAARGQYF	TGTGCCAGCAGCCAATCGGGATCCCGGGCAGCCCGGGGCCAGTACTTC
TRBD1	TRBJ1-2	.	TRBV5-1	CASSLGGTVADYGYTF	TGCGCCAGCAGCTTGGGGGGGACAGTCGCTGACTATGGCTACACCTTC
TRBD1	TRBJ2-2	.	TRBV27	CASSPLTGVANTGELFF	TGTGCCAGCAGTCCCCTCACAGGGGTCGCGAACACCGGGGAGCTGTTTTTT
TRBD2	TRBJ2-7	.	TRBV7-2	CASSLALGRGGEQYF	TGTGCCAGCAGCTTAGCCTTGGGACGGGGAGGGGAGCAGTACTTC
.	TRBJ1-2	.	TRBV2	CASSVLTPNYGYTF	TGTGCCAGCAGTGTTCTTACACCTAACTATGGCTACACCTTC
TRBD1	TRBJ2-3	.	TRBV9	CASSVSRDRVTDTQYF	TGTGCCAGCAGCGTGTCCCGGGACAGGGTAACAGATACGCAGTATTTT
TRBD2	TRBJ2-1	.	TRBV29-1	CSVTGTSNLSEQFF	TGCAGCGTGACGGGGACTAGTAACCTCAGTGAGCAGTTCTTC
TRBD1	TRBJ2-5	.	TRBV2	CASSGTGRETQYF	TGTGCCAGCAGTGGGACAGGGAGGGAGACCCAGTACTTC
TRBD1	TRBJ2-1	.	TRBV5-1	CASSLGTGNYNEQFF	TGCGCCAGCAGCTTAGGGACAGGCAACTACAATGAGCAGTTCTTC
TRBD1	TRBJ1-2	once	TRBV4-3	CASSQDWGTGGATNYGYTF	TGCGCCAGCAGCCAAGATTGGGGGACAGGGGGCGCGACCAACTATGGCTACACCTTC
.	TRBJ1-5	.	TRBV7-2	CASSPMGRIDQPQHF	TGTGCCAGCAGCCCAATGGGGCGGATTGATCAGCCCCAGCATTTT
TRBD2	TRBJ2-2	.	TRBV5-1	CASSTTSGRNTGELFF	TGCGCCAGCAGCACAACTAGCGGGAGGAACACCGGGGAGCTGTTTTTT
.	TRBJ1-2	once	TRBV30	CAWSVGRVNYGYTF	TGTGCCTGGAGTGTAGGGAGGGTCAACTATGGCTACACCTTC
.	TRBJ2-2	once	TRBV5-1	CASSLDRAVGNTGELFF	TGCGCCAGCAGCTTGGACAGGGCGGTTGGGAACACCGGGGAGCTGTTTTTT
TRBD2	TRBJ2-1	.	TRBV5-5	CASASGTIVGNEQFF	TGTGCCAGCGCCTCCGGGACTATCGTAGGAAATGAGCAGTTCTTC
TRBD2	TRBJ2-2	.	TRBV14	CASSHPGLAKYTGELFF	TGTGCCAGCAGCCATCCCGGACTAGCCAAATACACCGGGGAGCTGTTTTTT
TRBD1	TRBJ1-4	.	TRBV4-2	CASSQDLAGGMGKLFF	TGTGCCAGCAGCCAAGATTTGGCAGGGGGCATGGGAAAACTGTTTTTT
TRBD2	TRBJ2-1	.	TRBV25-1	CASSLWAGVIGNEQFF	TGTGCCAGCAGCTTATGGGCGGGAGTGATCGGGAATGAGCAGTTCTTC
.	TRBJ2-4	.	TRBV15	CATGGYGNIQYF	TGTGCCACCGGAGGGTATGGGAACATTCAGTACTTC
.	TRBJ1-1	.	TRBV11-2	CASRIWTANTEAFF	TGTGCCAGCAGGATTTGGACAGCGAACACTGAAGCTTTCTTT
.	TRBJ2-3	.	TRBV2	CASSYRRRSTDTQYF	TGTGCCAGCAGTTACAGGAGACGGAGCACAGATACGCAGTATTTT
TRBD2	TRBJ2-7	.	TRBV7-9	CASSLGTSGFSYEQYF	TGTGCCAGCAGCTTAGGGACTAGCGGTTTTTCCTACGAGCAGTACTTC
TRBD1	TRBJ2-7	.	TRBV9	CASSVRTGGDEQYF	TGTGCCAGCAGCGTACGGACAGGGGGCGACGAGCAGTACTTC
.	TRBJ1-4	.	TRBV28	CASSSSDSSVYEKLFF	TGTGCCAGCAGTTCCTCCGACAGTTCCGTTTATGAAAAACTGTTTTTT